These T cell receptor beta chains were read from a single sample in a study of T cells in Graves' hyperthyroidism and ophthalmopathy. TCRdb re-analysed the multiplex PCR reads in MiXCR, keeping a single row per CDR3 protein. The sample includes a few hundred thousand distinct CDR3 sequences, around 42% of them seen just once. Sequences were obtained from peripheral blood or thyroid tissue (not recorded which). All receptors derive from a woman under 30 with Graves' hyperthyroidism. Both conserved end residues are part of each CDR3. The D gene is left open where the match is weak. Some rows mark clone size as missing; the rest say once, few, many or name a class of expanded clone.

-	TRBV5-1	-	TRBJ1-1	TGCGCCAGCAGCTTGGCAGGGTCCCGCACTGAAGCTTTCTTT	CASSLAGSRTEAFF
many	TRBV6-5	TRBD1	TRBJ2-5	TGTGCCAGCAGTCGAGGGACAGGGGAGACGGAGACCCAGTACTTC	CASSRGTGETETQYF
many	TRBV15	TRBD1	TRBJ1-2	TGTGCCACCAGCAGCCAGACAGGGCGAGGATATGGCTACACCTTC	CATSSQTGRGYGYTF
many	TRBV7-9	TRBD1	TRBJ2-7	TGTGCCAGCAGCCTCCCTGACAGGGGATCCGAGCAGTACTTC	CASSLPDRGSEQYF
many	TRBV11-2	-	TRBJ1-1	TGTGCCAGCAGCTTCCGCAATACTGAAGCTTTCTTT	CASSFRNTEAFF
many	TRBV20-1	TRBD2	TRBJ2-7	TGCAGTGCTAGAGTGGGTAGCGGGAGGTTTTTCCCTTACGAGCAGTACTTC	CSARVGSGRFFPYEQYF
-	TRBV7-6	-	TRBJ1-6	TGTGCCAGCAGCAGGGGGGACTCGGGGTCACCCCTCCACTTT	CASSRGDSGSPLHF
many	TRBV7-8	-	TRBJ1-3	TGTGCCAGCAGCTTAGGGACCCTCTCTGGAAACACCATATATTTT	CASSLGTLSGNTIYF
-	TRBV25-1	TRBD2	TRBJ2-5	TGTGCCCTGGGGAGGACTAGCGGAGAAGAGACCCAGTACTTC	CALGRTSGEETQYF
many	TRBV5-6	TRBD1	TRBJ2-7	TGTGCCAGCAGCCCCACAGGGGGCGGATCCTACGAGCAGTACTTC	CASSPTGGGSYEQYF
many	TRBV12-5	-	TRBJ2-5	TGTGCTAGTGGTTCCCGACAGCAAGAGACCCAGTACTTC	CASGSRQQETQYF
few	TRBV19	TRBD1	TRBJ1-2	TGTGCCAGTAGTTTCGGACAGGGACGTTCTGGCTACACCTTC	CASSFGQGRSGYTF
-	TRBV7-9	-	TRBJ1-2	TGTGCCAGCAGCCGCCTCCTGGGAGTGGCCTACACCTTC	CASSRLLGVAYTF
-	TRBV20-1	TRBD2	TRBJ2-7	TGCAGTGCTAGAAGGGAGACTAGCGGGATAGATGAGCAGTACTTC	CSARRETSGIDEQYF
-	TRBV12-3/TRBV12-4	-	TRBJ1-1	TGTGCCAGCAGTTTAGGGCTCGCGGGACTGACTTTT	CASSLGLAGLTF
many	TRBV5-1	-	TRBJ2-7	TGCGCCAGCAGCTCGCCGGGGGAGTCCTCCTACGAGCAGTACTTC	CASSSPGESSYEQYF
-	TRBV25-1	-	TRBJ1-5	TGTGCCAGCAGTCGGTACAGGGACGGCAATCAGCCCCAGCATTTT	CASSRYRDGNQPQHF
many	TRBV7-9	-	TRBJ2-7	TGTGCCAGCAGCCGTAGTAGCCTGGACACCCCGTCCTACGAGCAGTACTTC	CASSRSSLDTPSYEQYF
-	TRBV20-1	TRBD1	TRBJ1-5	TGCAGTGCTAGAGATCGGGACAGGGATCAGCCCCAGCATTTT	CSARDRDRDQPQHF
-	TRBV6-6	-	TRBJ2-5	TGTGCCAGCAGTTATTGGGGGGCCTTTCGGGAGACCCAGTACTTC	CASSYWGAFRETQYF
once	TRBV20-1	TRBD2	TRBJ2-1	TGCAGTGGTGGCGGGAGAGTACGTGAGCAGTTCTTC	CSGGGRVREQFF
-	TRBV7-2	TRBD1	TRBJ2-7	TGTGCCAGCAGCTCTTACGGGACAGGGGGTGTCTACGAGCAGTACTTC	CASSSYGTGGVYEQYF
many	TRBV12-3/TRBV12-4	TRBD1	TRBJ2-5	TGTGCCAGCAGTTTTTACAGGGGAACCCCAGAGACCCAGTACTTC	CASSFYRGTPETQYF
-	TRBV10-3	TRBD2	TRBJ2-2	TGTGCCAGCCGGGAGGGAAACACCGGGGAGCTGTTTTTT	CASREGNTGELFF
many	TRBV20-1	-	TRBJ1-5	TGCAGTGCTAGAGATGGCAGGGAAGGTCGCAATCAGCCCCAGCATTTT	CSARDGREGRNQPQHF
-	TRBV4-2	TRBD2	TRBJ2-7	TGTGCCAGCAGCCCCGGGACTAGCGGCTCTGGGGCCAACGAGCAGTACTTC	CASSPGTSGSGANEQYF
-	TRBV20-1	-	TRBJ1-2	TGCAGTGCTAGAGGAAACAACCTCTACGGCTACACCTTC	CSARGNNLYGYTF
-	TRBV20-1	TRBD2	TRBJ2-5	TGCAGTGCCACCGGACTAGCGGGAGGCGGAGAGACCCAGTACTTC	CSATGLAGGGETQYF
-	TRBV7-9	-	TRBJ2-5	TGTGCCAGCAGCTCTACAGGGGAGACCCAGTACTTC	CASSSTGETQYF
-	TRBV20-1	-	TRBJ1-6	TGCAGTGCTAGGGATGGGATGGGAGGGGCACCCCTCCACTTT	CSARDGMGGAPLHF
-	TRBV6-1	TRBD1	TRBJ2-5	TGTGCCAGCGAACCCGGACAGGGGGGGAATCAGCCCCAGTACTTC	CASEPGQGGNQPQYF
many	TRBV29-1	-	TRBJ2-2	TGCAGCGTTGTAGGGGGCACCGGGGAGCTGTTTTTT	CSVVGGTGELFF
once	TRBV20-1	TRBD2	TRBJ2-7	TGCAGTGCGCAGGGACTAGCGGGGAGGGACGAGCAGTACTTC	CSAQGLAGRDEQYF
-	TRBV7-9	-	TRBJ2-1	TGTGCCAGCAGCTTAGCCGGCTCGACGGGCAATGAGCAGTTCTTC	CASSLAGSTGNEQFF
-	TRBV27	-	TRBJ2-3	TGTGCCAGCAGTTTAAGGCCCCAAAGAACAGATACGCAGTATTTT	CASSLRPQRTDTQYF
once	TRBV20-1	-	TRBJ1-1	TGCAGTGCGCCTGCCAGACTGAACACTGAAGCTTTCTTT	CSAPARLNTEAFF
-	TRBV24-1	-	TRBJ2-2	TGTGCCACCAGTGACCCGGCAAACGGGGAGCTGTTTTTT	CATSDPANGELFF
many	TRBV2	-	TRBJ1-4	TGTGCCAGCAGTGACGGGGGTGAAAAACTGTTTTTT	CASSDGGEKLFF
-	TRBV13	-	TRBJ2-7	TGTGCCAGCAGCACCAGAGGCGGGTTTTTCTCCTACGAGCAGTACTTC	CASSTRGGFFSYEQYF
-	TRBV15	TRBD2	TRBJ2-1	TGTGCCACCGGGGCCGGGACTAGCGGGAGTGATGAGCAGTTCTTC	CATGAGTSGSDEQFF
many	TRBV4-1	TRBD2	TRBJ2-7	TGCGCCAGCAGCCGGACAGCGGGAGTTATCTACGAGCAGTACTTC	CASSRTAGVIYEQYF
-	TRBV7-6	-	TRBJ1-3	TGTGCCAGCAGCTTAATCAGAGCTAACTATGGCTACACCATATATTTT	CASSLIRANYGYTIYF
-	TRBV7-8	TRBD2	TRBJ2-7	TGTGCCAGCAGCTTAGTCCGTTCAGCGGGATTCCACGAGCAGTACTTC	CASSLVRSAGFHEQYF
-	TRBV6-4	TRBD1	TRBJ1-2	TGTGCCAGCAGTGACGAGTACCTTCCGGGACAGGGTTATTCGCATCGCTACACCTTC	CASSDEYLPGQGYSHRYTF
-	TRBV15	TRBD2	TRBJ2-7	TGTGCCACCAGCAGACCCTCAGCGGGAGGGCGGGATGAGCAGTACTTC	CATSRPSAGGRDEQYF
many	TRBV7-9	-	TRBJ2-5	TGTGCCAGCAGCTTAGTGTTGGGGAGCCAGGAGACCCAGTACTTC	CASSLVLGSQETQYF
many	TRBV29-1	-	TRBJ1-3	TGCAGCGTTGAAGGGATCTCTGGAAACACCATATATTTT	CSVEGISGNTIYF
many	TRBV5-4	-	TRBJ1-1	TGTGCCAGCAGCACCCGACAGGCTATGAACACTGAAGCTTTCTTT	CASSTRQAMNTEAFF
-	TRBV7-8	TRBD2	TRBJ2-5	TGTGCCAGCAGGAAGAGCGGGGGGACCCAGTACTTC	CASRKSGGTQYF
many	TRBV29-1	-	TRBJ2-5	TGCAGCGTCACCAGGGGACCGACGAAAGAGACCCAGTACTTC	CSVTRGPTKETQYF
few	TRBV6-2/TRBV6-3	-	TRBJ2-2	TGTGCCAGCATTTTACAGGGAGGCACCGGGGAGCTGTTTTTT	CASILQGGTGELFF
-	TRBV7-2	TRBD2	TRBJ2-3	TGTGCCAGCAGCTTTTTTTGGGCGGGAGGGCCTTTACGTACGCAGTATTTT	CASSFFWAGGPLRTQYF
-	TRBV6-5	TRBD1	TRBJ2-3	TGTGCCAGCAGTTCGACAGGGGGGGGCACAGATACGCAGTATTTT	CASSSTGGGTDTQYF
-	TRBV7-9	-	TRBJ2-1	TGTGCCAGCAGCTTAGAGGGCAATGAGCAGTTCTTC	CASSLEGNEQFF
-	TRBV10-3	TRBD1	TRBJ2-7	TGTGCCACCTTTCTCGGGACAGGGAACTACGAGCAGTACTTC	CATFLGTGNYEQYF
many	TRBV5-1	TRBD1	TRBJ2-7	TGCGCCAGCAGCTTGGTAAGGACAGGGGGCGGCTACGAGCAGTACTTC	CASSLVRTGGGYEQYF
-	TRBV7-9	-	TRBJ2-3	TGTGCCAGCAGCCGGGGATCTAGCACAGATACGCAGTATTTT	CASSRGSSTDTQYF
many	TRBV15	-	TRBJ1-3	TGTGCCACCAGCAGAGAGGCGGGGAGAGACACCATATATTTT	CATSREAGRDTIYF
-	TRBV6-6	-	TRBJ1-1	TGTGCCAGCAGTTTCACGACGGGAAACACTGAAGCTTTCTTT	CASSFTTGNTEAFF